The 17 T cell receptor beta chains below were found in one sample sequenced in a study of T cells in Graves' hyperthyroidism and ophthalmopathy. RNA transcripts provided the source from which TCR beta CDR3 regions were amplified. The HTBI primer set served for first-round RT-PCR of the TCR CDR3. MiXCR was run by TCRdb on the multiplex PCR reads, yielding one entry per CDR3 protein. Altogether 550,000 to 600,000 distinct CDR3 sequences are present, more than 45% being singletons, with the ten largest covering around 20%. The sample comprised peripheral blood or thyroid tissue (not recorded which). These receptors were obtained from an adult woman with Graves' disease, either hyperthyroidism or ophthalmopathy (not recorded which).

About this clonotype itself: A much larger clone sits a single nucleotide away, making a read error possible. The chain links TRBV5-1 to TRBJ2-2; the D gene is possibly TRBD2 (5 bases). The germline CDR1 and CDR2 sequences are SGHRS and YFSETQ. The CDR3 sequence is 14 residues long. The CDR3 DNA reads TGCGCCAGCAGCGGTTTGTCGAACACCGGGGAGCCGTTTTTT. Its translation: CASSGLSNTGEPFF.

This clonotype was detected only a few times. CDR3 nucleotides: TGTGCCAGCAGCTTAGGGGTAGGGGAAGAGACCCAGTACTTC. Amino acids: CASSLGVGEETQYF. This chain joins TRBV7-8 and TRBJ2-5, with D perhaps TRBD1 (5 bases). The V gene's germline CDR1 is SGHVS and CDR2 FQNEAQ. V gave up 1 base and J gave up 3 bases, with 9 bases separating them. The CDR3 is 14 residues long.

This clonotype was detected many times. The chain recombines TRBV12-3 or TRBV12-4 with TRBJ2-7, with 7 bases identical to TRBD1. The CDR3 contains 16 residues. V gave up 6 bases and J gave up 2 bases; unmatched junction bases: 13. In DNA form, the CDR3 reads TGTGCCAGCAGCCTTGGTCCTACAGGGGTACCCTACGAGCAGTACTTC. Protein: CASSLGPTGVPYEQYF.

The chain is built from TRBV30 and TRBJ1-1; TRBD1 aligns across 11 bases. V shed 2 bases and J 4 bases; nucleotides not matched to a gene: 6. The germline CDR1 and CDR2 sequences are GTSNPN and SVGIG (reference sequence). CDR3 size: 15 residues. CDR3 nucleotides: TGTGCCTGGAGTCCCGGACAGGGGGCGGGCACTGAAGCTTTCTTT. It encodes CAWSPGQGAGTEAFF.

This clonotype was counted ten times or more. The chain links TRBV5-1 to TRBJ2-2; 9 nucleotides match TRBD1. Losses at the gene ends were 6 bases for V and 4 bases for J; bases not matched to a gene: 7. This CDR3 contains 15 residues. Germline V gene data show CDR1 as SGHRS and CDR2 as YFSETQ. In DNA, the CDR3 is TGCGCCAGCAAACGGACAGGGGACATCACCGGGGAGCTGTTTTTT. Translating gives CASKRTGDITGELFF.

This clonotype has a count of ten or more. CDR3 amino acids: CASSSSDSNQPQHF. CDR3 nucleotides: TGTGCCAGCAGCTCCTCAGATAGCAATCAGCCCCAGCATTTT. The chain couples TRBV7-9 to TRBJ1-5; D uncertain. Germline V gene lookup returns CDR1 SEHNR and CDR2 FQNEAQ (reference sequence). V dropped 4 bases and J dropped 0 bases, with 7 bases sitting between them. The CDR3 consists of 14 residues.

This clonotype has at least ten counts. The chain couples TRBV7-9 to TRBJ2-7; TRBD2 agrees at 7 bases. With V trimmed by 5 bases and J by 7 bases, 11 bases remained unmatched. CDR3 size: 14 residues. CDR1 and CDR2 from the germline V gene are SEHNR and FQNEAQ (reference sequence). CDR3 nucleotides: TGTGCCAGCAGCATTAGCGGGTCACAGAGGGAGCAGTACTTC. As protein: CASSISGSQREQYF.

This clonotype was counted many times. This chain uses TRBV29-1 with TRBJ2-5; D ambiguous. V was cut by 3 bases and J by 5 bases, with 7 bases left in between. The CDR3 has 11 amino acids. Germline lookup yields CDR1 SQVTM and CDR2 ANQGSEA. In nucleotides, the CDR3 is TGCAGCGTTGACGATAGGGAGACCCAGTACTTC. Translating it yields CSVDDRETQYF.

This rearrangement joins TRBV10-3 to TRBJ2-5; D may be TRBD2 (7 bases). This CDR3 is built from 15 residues. Deletions cut 10 bases from V and 5 bases from J, with 23 bases between. CDR1 ENHRY and CDR2 SYGVKD come from the germline V gene. The CDR3, as DNA: TGTGCCACTACAACTGGGGGGGGGCCTCCGGAGACCCAGTACTTC. Translating gives CATTTGGGPPETQYF.

Ten or more counts support this clonotype. This chain joins TRBV14 and TRBJ1-2; maybe TRBD1 (6 bases). CDR3 size: 14 residues. Germline assignment: CDR1 SGHDN and CDR2 FVKESK. V lost 3 bases, J lost 7 bases, and 15 bases lay in between. The CDR3: CASSQQQGPTGYTF. As DNA, the CDR3 is TGTGCCAGCAGCCAGCAACAGGGACCTACTGGCTACACCTTC.

This clonotype was detected once. The junction departs from the called germline gene at one end, perhaps through a read error. This sequence joins TRBV7-2 and TRBJ2-7; the match to TRBD1 covers 7 bases. Looked up from germline, CDR1 is SGHTA and CDR2 is FQGNSA. This CDR3 is built from 14 residues. This CDR3 is CAGSARTGGYEQYF. The CDR3 nucleotides are TGCGCCGGCAGCGCTCGGACAGGAGGATACGAGCAGTACTTC.

The rearrangement joins TRBV7-6 to TRBJ1-1; D unclear. Trimming took off 5 bases at V and 1 base at J, with 11 bases between the two ends. Germline assignment: CDR1 SGHVS and CDR2 FNYEAQ. This CDR3 has 14 residues. CDR3 nucleotide sequence: TGTGCCAGCAGCCCGCTAGCGGGGAACACTGAAGCTTTCTTT. Translating gives CASSPLAGNTEAFF.

This clonotype was counted between two and nine times. In nucleotides, the CDR3 is TGTGCCAGCTCCTCCCTGAGTGGAGGGCTGGGTAACTATGGCTACACCTTC. Translated: CASSSLSGGLGNYGYTF. J is TRBJ1-2 and V is TRBV18; D gene ambiguous. The CDR3 is made up of 17 amino acids. Between the trimmed V and J ends, which lost 6 bases and 1 base, there was a span of 21 bases. Germline V gives CDR1 KGHSH, CDR2 LQKENI.

For this clonotype: A much bigger clone sits one base away, suggesting this may be a read error. Because it lacks the conserved phenylalanine or tryptophan at the end, this CDR3 is likely a read error. This chain links TRBV6-6 with TRBJ2-5; the D is unclear. This CDR3 is built from 16 residues. Trimming stripped 6 bases from V and 0 bases from J, with 17 bases between. Looked up from germline, CDR1 is MNHNY and CDR2 is SVGAGI (reference sequence). The CDR3 region has the DNA TGTGCCAGCAGCCCTTACACACAGCCGTACCAAGAGACCCAGTACCTC. This gives the protein CASSPYTQPYQETQYL.

On this clonotype: At one boundary the junction diverges from the germline segment, which might be a read error. The V call is TRBV5-1, the J call TRBJ2-5; D gene ambiguous. The CDR3 consists of 14 residues. The V gene's germline CDR1 is SGHRS and CDR2 YFSETQ. The CDR3 DNA is TGCGCCAGCACCGAGACCGGGTCCGAAGAGACCCGGTACTTC. Encoded protein: CASTETGSEETRYF.

The chain uses TRBV28 and TRBJ1-2; D is perhaps TRBD1 (5 bases). The CDR3 runs to 14 residues. Trimming pared 2 bases from V and 3 bases from J, leaving 10 bases between. CDR1 MDHEN and CDR2 SYDVKM come from the germline V gene. The CDR3 coding sequence is TGTGCCAGCAGTTTAAAGCCGACAGACTATGGCTACACCTTC. Translated: CASSLKPTDYGYTF.

With respect to this clonotype: One end of the junction fails to match germline, which may point to a read error. This chain links TRBV7-3 with TRBJ2-7, with D possibly matching TRBD2 (5 bases). The CDR3 totals 13 residues. Germline loops: CDR1 SGHTA, CDR2 FQGTGA. The CDR3 DNA reads as TGTGCCAGCAGCTTAGTGGGAACCGGGGAGCTGTACTTC. It codes for CASSLVGTGELYF.